The entry below describes one T cell receptor beta chain. Its antigen is unknown. This PCR relied on a set of 60 Vbeta primers and 13 Jbeta primers. Data came from immunoSEQ multiplex PCR; TCRdb stores just in-frame clones and leaves some out. The table shows 98,000 or so clones, with roughly 75% occurring only once. The sample is drawn from a study of cytomegalovirus exposure and HLA in healthy donors. Looking at the study overall: Assignment to the Caucasian-associated ancestry cluster applied to around four fifths of the approximately 380 genotyped donors.

Study findings and constraints: A previous analysis found most TCR beta V segments productive roughly 90% or roughly 30% of the time. Most CMV-associated TCR beta chains were later found to appear HLA-restricted.

Sequencing was performed on PBMCs. The sequence derives from a woman between 35 and 50 years old in good health and CMV-seronegative.

The chain's CDR3 is CASSFPTGGSYEQYF. In DNA form, the CDR3 reads TGTGCCAGCAGTTTTCCGACAGGGGGATCGTACGAGCAGTACTTC. This chain joins TRBV28 and TRBJ2-7; the match to TRBD1 covers 9 bases. J was trimmed by 4 bases and V by 3 bases; bases with no gene match: 7. Per germline, CDR1 MDHEN and CDR2 SYDVKM. The CDR3 consists of 15 residues.